The 16 T cell receptor beta chains listed next were all sequenced from one sample in a study of spatial heterogeneity in lung cancer. TCRdb analysed the 5' RACE reads with MiXCR anew, one entry per CDR3 protein. Here the sample spans tens of thousands of distinct CDR3 sequences, roughly 8.7% being singletons. This sample's time point: sample taken at primary tumor resection. No cells were sorted before sequencing. The whole RNA sequenced was extracted from tumor, nontumor lung or frozen PBMC. The starting material was PBMCs, obtained at surgery. These receptors all stem from a male donor with early-stage non-small cell lung cancer.

There are a few counts of this clonotype. DNA for the CDR3: TGCGCCAGCAGTGCCGGGACAGCTCAAGAGACCCAGTACTTC. Its protein product is CASSAGTAQETQYF. J is TRBJ2-5 and V is TRBV10-1, with 7 bases matching TRBD1. The CDR3 consists of 14 residues. Germline V gene sequence: CDR1 WNHNN, CDR2 SYGVQD (reference sequence). V shed 4 bases, J shed 2 bases, and the junction held 4 bases outside the gene matches.

The rearrangement uses TRBV28 and TRBJ2-3, with a tentative D call TRBD2 (6 bases). The CDR3 is 14 amino acids. Germline assignment: CDR1 MDHEN and CDR2 SYDVKM. Trimming took 6 bases from V and 3 from J, leaving 13 bases between them. This chain's CDR3 is CASSGSRSTDTQYF. CDR3 bases: TGTGCCAGCAGCGGGAGTAGGAGTACAGATACGCAGTATTTT.

This clonotype was detected many times. The rearrangement links TRBV28 to TRBJ2-7; D possibly matches TRBD1 or TRBD2 (5 bases each). V dropped 2 bases and J dropped 2 bases, with 7 bases sitting between them. Germline assignment: CDR1 MDHEN and CDR2 SYDVKM. This CDR3 region has 13 residues. The CDR3 DNA is TGTGCCAGCAGTTTAGAGGGGCCCTACGAGCAGTACTTC. It specifies CASSLEGPYEQYF.

This chain links TRBV10-3 with TRBJ2-7, with D unresolved. Germline CDR1 ENHRY, CDR2 SYGVKD. This CDR3 is 12 amino acids long. V lost 7 bases to trimming and J lost 7 bases, with 14 bases between them. DNA for the CDR3: TGTGCCATCAACGACCCGATGGGGGAGCAGTACTTC. It encodes CAINDPMGEQYF.

There are many counts of this clonotype. This chain connects TRBV20-1 to TRBJ2-5; tentative D call: TRBD1 (6 bases). Per germline, CDR1 DFQATT and CDR2 SNEGSKA (reference sequence). The CDR3 sequence is 14 residues long. Trimming stripped 5 bases from V and 1 base from J, with 14 bases between. CDR3 DNA sequence: TGCAGTGCTGCACAGGGAGATTTCCAAGAGACCCAGTACTTC. As protein: CSAAQGDFQETQYF.

This clonotype has at least ten counts. The gene calls are TRBV20-1 and TRBJ2-1, with 7 bases identical to TRBD2. The germline V gene encodes CDR1 DFQATT and CDR2 SNEGSKA (reference sequence). V shed 3 bases, J shed 4 bases, and the junction held 9 bases outside the gene matches. The CDR3 extends over 15 amino acids. CDR3 sequence (DNA): TGCAGTGCTAGCGGCGGGAGACCAAATTACAATGAGCAGTTCTTC. It encodes CSASGGRPNYNEQFF.

This clonotype was picked up many times. The V and J genes are TRBV2 and TRBJ1-1, with a tentative D call TRBD1 (5 bases). The V end lost 8 bases, the J end lost 3 bases, and 13 bases lay between the germline ends. CDR1 and CDR2 from the germline V gene are SNHLY and FYNNEI. The CDR3 has 13 amino acids. DNA for the CDR3: TGTGCCAGCCAGGTATCCAGGGACACTGAAGCTTTCTTT. This sequence encodes CASQVSRDTEAFF.

This clonotype was observed a handful of times. V and J are TRBV5-4 and TRBJ2-3; the D gene is possibly TRBD2 (7 bases). V lost 3 bases and J 6 bases, leaving 20 bases between the germline ends. The CDR3 runs 16 residues. In germline, CDR1 is SGHNT, CDR2 YYREEE (reference sequence). Here the CDR3 DNA reads TGTGCCAGCAGCTCTGGCGGGGGACACCTCACGGATACGCAGTATTTT. Its translation: CASSSGGGHLTDTQYF.

This clonotype was detected a few times. J is TRBJ2-1 and V is TRBV14; D is ambiguous. Looked up from germline, CDR1 is SGHDN and CDR2 is FVKESK. Trimming shortened V by 1 base and J by 4 bases, and 8 bases separated the two germline ends. This CDR3 is 14 amino acids long. The DNA of the CDR3 is TGTGCCAGCAGCCAAGCTTCACAGTACAATGAGCAGTTCTTC. Protein product: CASSQASQYNEQFF.

Ten or more counts support this clonotype. This rearrangement joins TRBV29-1 to TRBJ1-1; tentatively, D is TRBD1 (6 bases). V was trimmed by 7 bases and J by 1 base, leaving 13 bases between them. Germline CDR1 is SQVTM and CDR2 is ANQGSEA. CDR3 length equals 13 residues. CDR3 region: CSAGTLKNTEAFF. The CDR3, as DNA: TGCAGCGCCGGGACACTGAAGAACACTGAAGCTTTCTTT.

This clonotype was counted many times. V and J are TRBV4-1 and TRBJ1-2; 8 positions agree with TRBD1. Per the germline V gene, CDR1 is MGHRA and CDR2 is YSYEKL. Trimming at V came to 4 bases and at J to 5 bases, leaving 6 bases not matched to a gene. The CDR3 extends over 14 amino acids. This chain's CDR3 is CASSLDREGYGYTF. The CDR3 DNA is TGCGCCAGCAGCCTGGACAGGGAAGGGTATGGCTACACCTTC.

This clonotype was seen only a few times. This chain links TRBV20-1 with TRBJ2-3; D gene uncertain. The length of the CDR3 is 15 residues. Germline V gene data show CDR1 as DFQATT and CDR2 as SNEGSKA (reference sequence). Trimming pared 0 bases from V and 2 bases from J, leaving 12 bases between. The CDR3 DNA sequence: TGCAGTGCTAGAGATCTCGGCCTTCACACAGATACGCAGTATTTT. It yields the protein CSARDLGLHTDTQYF.

This clonotype was seen at least ten times. The chain links TRBV7-2 to TRBJ1-1; perhaps TRBD1 as D (5 bases). CDR1 and CDR2 (germline): SGHTA, FQGNSA. Trimming stripped 3 bases from V and 1 base from J, with 12 bases between. CDR3 length: 15 amino acids. CDR3 residues: CASSFHRTPNTEAFF. The CDR3 DNA reads as TGTGCCAGCAGCTTCCACCGGACACCGAACACTGAAGCTTTCTTT.

This clonotype was counted many times. In DNA form, the CDR3 reads TGTGCCAGCAGCCAAGAGTGGAGGGACACTGAAGCTTTCTTT. Encoded protein: CASSQEWRDTEAFF. The chain uses TRBV3-1 and TRBJ1-1; unclear D gene. V lost 0 bases and J lost 3, with 8 bases in between. Looked up from germline, CDR1 is LGHDT and CDR2 is YNNKEL (reference sequence). This CDR3 is built from 14 residues.

This clonotype has a count of ten or more. V is TRBV10-3 and J is TRBJ2-3; 8 nucleotides agree with TRBD2. The CDR3 spans 18 residues. With V trimmed by 2 bases and J by 4 bases, 14 bases remained unmatched. Per the germline V gene, CDR1 is ENHRY and CDR2 is SYGVKD. The CDR3 DNA follows: TGTGCCATCAGTGAGAGGGGTTTGCGGGAGGATATCGCAGATACGCAGTATTTT. Its translation is CAISERGLREDIADTQYF.

This clonotype appeared many times. J is TRBJ2-1 and V is TRBV5-4, with no clear D. This CDR3 region has 12 residues. Trimming left V 0 bases short and J 8 bases short, with 6 bases between. The germline V gene has CDR1 SGHNT and CDR2 YYREEE (reference sequence). Here the CDR3 DNA reads TGTGCCAGCAGCTTGGGAGCCGATGAGCAGTTCTTC. Its protein is CASSLGADEQFF.